Below are 2 T cell receptor beta chains sequenced from a single sample in a study of cytomegalovirus exposure and HLA in healthy donors. The primer mix had 60 Vbeta and 13 Jbeta primers. Data came from immunoSEQ multiplex PCR; TCRdb stores just in-frame clones and leaves some out. The sample shows around 85,000 clones, around four fifths of them seen only once. Sequencing input: PBMCs. The receptor set was obtained from a man aged 30 to 45 in good health and CMV-seronegative.

The gene calls are TRBV6-4 and TRBJ1-4; 8 bases agree with TRBD1. The CDR3 totals 15 residues. CDR1 MRHNA and CDR2 SNTAGT come from the germline V gene. The ends lost 3 bases at V and 3 bases at J; junction bases unmatched: 3. CDR3 residues: CASSEQGGANEKLFF. CDR3 DNA: TGTGCCAGCAGTGAACAGGGGGGGGCTAATGAAAAACTGTTTTTT.

The genes are TRBV7-2 and TRBJ1-4, with D hard to call. The germline gives CDR1 SGHTA, CDR2 FQGNSA. CDR3 length equals 15 residues. Deletions cut 7 bases from V and 0 bases from J, with 12 bases between. CDR3 region: CASTPTQATNEKLFF. In DNA, the CDR3 is TGTGCCAGCACTCCTACCCAGGCAACTAATGAAAAACTGTTTTTT.